Each of the 13 T cell receptor beta chains below was sequenced from the same sample in a study of regulatory T cells in long-lasting Graves disease. This sample's time point: newly diagnosed GD, antithyroid drugs for less than 3 months. Preparation of the TCR library used RNA extracted from PBMCs. Investigators prepared the TCR beta libraries by applying iRepertoire HTBI primers and Arm-PCR of CDR3 regions. TCRdb fed the multiplex PCR reads into MiXCR, producing one record per CDR3 protein. The sample contains 250,000 to 400,000 distinct CDR3 sequences, 15% to 20% of which appear only once. The starting material was peripheral blood mononuclear cells (PBMCs), obtained at new diagnosis, from a patient treated with antithyroid drugs. The receptors were sampled from a female donor with Graves disease.

This clonotype was recorded at least ten times. This chain links TRBV2 with TRBJ1-5; 7 nucleotides line up with TRBD1. Trimming took 8 bases from V and 2 from J; bases not matched to a gene: 3. This CDR3 is built from 13 residues. CDR1 and CDR2 from the germline V gene are SNHLY and FYNNEI. The CDR3 DNA follows: TGTGCCAGCCGGGACAGTGGCAATCAGCCCCAGCATTTT. Residues: CASRDSGNQPQHF. Looking up the rest from reference TRBV2 and TRBJ1-5 gives the full variable domain: EPEVTQTPSHQVTQMGQEVILRCVPISNHLYFYWYRQILGQKVEFLVSFYNNEISEKSEIFDDQFSVERPDGSNFTLKIRSTKLEDSAMYFCASRDSGNQPQHFGDGTRLSIL.

This clonotype was counted only a few times. The junction differs from germline at one of its ends, possibly a read error. The chain uses TRBV7-9 and TRBJ2-5, with 7 bases lining up with TRBD2. This CDR3 is 13 amino acids long. The V gene's germline CDR1 is SEHNR and CDR2 FQNEAQ (reference sequence). This CDR3 is CASSSGNQEIQYF. In DNA form, the CDR3 reads TGTGCCAGCTCTAGCGGCAACCAAGAGATCCAGTACTTC.

This clonotype has only a few counts. The chain recombines TRBV19 with TRBJ1-1; D gene uncertain. The CDR3 is 14 residues long. Germline-derived CDR1 and CDR2 are LNHDA and SQIVND (reference sequence). The V end lost 10 bases, the J end lost 4 bases, and 19 bases lay between the germline ends. CDR3 loop: CATLDTFTSTEAFF. CDR3 coding DNA: TGTGCCACCCTTGACACTTTCACGTCCACTGAAGCTTTCTTT.

This clonotype was detected ten times or more. The chain employs TRBV28 and TRBJ1-1, with D possibly being TRBD1 (5 bases). The ends were cut back, 10 bases at V and 5 bases at J, with 20 bases in the middle. Looked up from germline, CDR1 is MDHEN and CDR2 is SYDVKM. The CDR3 length is 14 residues. The chain's CDR3 is CATVQAGGRTEAFF. Written as DNA, the CDR3 is TGTGCCACCGTTCAGGCGGGGGGAAGGACTGAAGCTTTCTTT.

This clonotype was detected only a few times. J is TRBJ2-1 and V is TRBV11-3, with 9 bases fitting TRBD2. The V gene's germline CDR1 is SGHNT and CDR2 YENEEA. With 5 bases clipped from V and 9 bases from J, the junction kept 14 bases outside the gene matches. The CDR3 runs to 16 residues. The CDR3 DNA reads TGTGCCAGCAGCCCCGCGGGGGCGGGGGGGATGAGTGAGCAGTTCTTC. It is translated as CASSPAGAGGMSEQFF.

In its sample, this clonotype was seen many times. The chain carries TRBV9 and TRBJ2-2, with D unresolved. CDR1 is SGDLS and CDR2 is YYNGEE in the germline V gene. The CDR3 consists of 13 residues. V lost 0 bases and J lost 5, with 5 bases in between. CDR3 in amino acids: CASSVVVTGELFF. The CDR3 DNA sequence: TGTGCCAGCAGCGTAGTTGTGACCGGGGAGCTGTTTTTT.

The chain employs TRBV12-5 and TRBJ1-1, with D unclear. Trimming cost V 0 bases and J 0 bases, with 8 bases left between them. The CDR3 is 15 residues long. Germline CDR1 LGHNT, CDR2 FRNRAP. The DNA of the CDR3 is TGTGCTAGTGGTTTGGTACAACAGATGAACACTGAAGCTTTCTTT. Its protein is CASGLVQQMNTEAFF.

A few counts support this clonotype. The CDR3 loop reads CASSIGGTSGGGETQYF. The CDR3 nucleotides read TGTGCCAGTAGTATAGGGGGGACTAGCGGAGGGGGTGAGACCCAGTACTTC. This chain connects TRBV19 to TRBJ2-5, with 11 bases lining up with TRBD2. The CDR3 is 17 amino acids. Trimming cost V 1 base and J 5 bases; bases outside gene matches: 9. Germline V gives CDR1 LNHDA, CDR2 SQIVND (reference sequence).

The CDR3 bases are TGTGCCAGCAGCCGGGGTCGATTAGCGTTCGATGAGCAGTTCTTC. Its translation: CASSRGRLAFDEQFF. The chain couples TRBV3-1 to TRBJ2-1; a possible D gene is TRBD2 (5 bases). The V gene lost 4 bases and the J gene lost 8 bases, with 18 bases spanning the gap. Per the germline V gene, CDR1 is LGHDT and CDR2 is YNNKEL (reference sequence). CDR3 size: 15 residues.

This clonotype was found a few times. The CDR3 sequence: CASSERWQLYEQYF. The CDR3 DNA follows: TGTGCCAGCAGTGAAAGGTGGCAACTATACGAGCAGTACTTC. The chain links TRBV6-2 or TRBV6-3 to TRBJ2-7; D not resolved. Trimming stripped 5 bases from V and 4 bases from J, with 15 bases between. The CDR3 runs to 14 residues. The V gene's germline CDR1 is MNHEY and CDR2 SVGEGT.

This clonotype was observed at least ten times. J is TRBJ2-6 and V is TRBV28; TRBD2 matches 13 bases. The V and J ends lost 6 bases and 4 bases, in that order; junction bases with no gene match: 6. The CDR3 consists of 17 residues. Germline V CDR1 and CDR2: MDHEN, SYDVKM. Written as DNA, the CDR3 is TGTGCCAGCAGCTCACTAGCGGGAGGGTACGGGGCCAACGTCCTGACTTTC. Its translation is CASSSLAGGYGANVLTF.

This clonotype was seen many times. The chain employs TRBV6-1 and TRBJ1-2; D is unresolved. Trimming took off 6 bases at V and 7 bases at J, with 15 bases between the two ends. The length of the CDR3 is 13 residues. Germline V CDR1 and CDR2: MNHNS, SASEGT. The DNA for the CDR3 is TGTGCCAGCAGGACTCGGGCAGGCTCTGGCTACACCTTC. This sequence encodes CASRTRAGSGYTF.

This clonotype was recorded many times. This chain joins TRBV5-1 and TRBJ2-5, with D possibly being TRBD2 (5 bases). Germline V gene sequence: CDR1 SGHRS, CDR2 YFSETQ. Trimming cost V 1 base and J 3 bases, with 7 bases left between them. The length of the CDR3 is 13 residues. CDR3 in amino acids: CASSLSGKETQYF. The CDR3 DNA reads as TGCGCCAGCAGCTTGAGCGGAAAAGAGACCCAGTACTTC.